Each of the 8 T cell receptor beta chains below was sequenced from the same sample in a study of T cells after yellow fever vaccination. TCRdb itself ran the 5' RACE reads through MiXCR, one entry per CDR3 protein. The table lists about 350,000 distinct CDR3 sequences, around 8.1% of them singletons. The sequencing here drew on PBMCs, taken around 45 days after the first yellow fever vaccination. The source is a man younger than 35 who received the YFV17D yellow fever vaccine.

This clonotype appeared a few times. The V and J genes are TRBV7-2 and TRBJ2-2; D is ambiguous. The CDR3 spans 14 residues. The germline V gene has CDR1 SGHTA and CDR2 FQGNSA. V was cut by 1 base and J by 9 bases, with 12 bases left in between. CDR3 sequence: CASSLEVRARELFF. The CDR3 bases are TGTGCCAGCAGCTTAGAGGTCCGGGCACGGGAGCTGTTTTTT. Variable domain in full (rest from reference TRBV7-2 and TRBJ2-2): GAGVSQSPSNKVTEKGKDVELRCDPISGHTALYWYRQSLGQGLEFLIYFQGNSAPDKSGLPSDRFSAERTGGSVSTLTIQRTQQEDSAVYLCASSLEVRARELFFGEGSRLTVL.

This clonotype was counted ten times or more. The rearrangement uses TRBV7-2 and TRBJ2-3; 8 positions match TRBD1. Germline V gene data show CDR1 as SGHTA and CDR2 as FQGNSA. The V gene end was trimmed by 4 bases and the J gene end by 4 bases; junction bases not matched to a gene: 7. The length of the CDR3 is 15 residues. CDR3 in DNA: TGTGCCAGCAGCTCAAGGACAGGGTGGCCAGATACGCAGTATTTT. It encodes CASSSRTGWPDTQYF. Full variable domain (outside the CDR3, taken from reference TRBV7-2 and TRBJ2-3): GAGVSQSPSNKVTEKGKDVELRCDPISGHTALYWYRQSLGQGLEFLIYFQGNSAPDKSGLPSDRFSAERTGGSVSTLTIQRTQQEDSAVYLCASSSRTGWPDTQYFGPGTRLTVL.

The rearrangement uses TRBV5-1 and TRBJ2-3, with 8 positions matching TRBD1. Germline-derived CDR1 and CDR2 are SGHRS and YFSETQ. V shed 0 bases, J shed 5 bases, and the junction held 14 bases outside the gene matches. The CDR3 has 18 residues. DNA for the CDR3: TGCGCCAGCAGCTTGGCCGATGTGACAGGGGCCGTAAGAGATACGCAGTATTTT. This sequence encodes CASSLADVTGAVRDTQYF.

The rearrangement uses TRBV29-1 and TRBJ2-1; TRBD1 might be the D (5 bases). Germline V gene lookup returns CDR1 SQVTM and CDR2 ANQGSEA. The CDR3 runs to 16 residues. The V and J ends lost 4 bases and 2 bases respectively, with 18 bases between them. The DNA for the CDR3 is TGCAGCGTTGTCCATCCCCTAAAGGGGACCTACAATGAGCAGTTCTTC. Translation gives CSVVHPLKGTYNEQFF.

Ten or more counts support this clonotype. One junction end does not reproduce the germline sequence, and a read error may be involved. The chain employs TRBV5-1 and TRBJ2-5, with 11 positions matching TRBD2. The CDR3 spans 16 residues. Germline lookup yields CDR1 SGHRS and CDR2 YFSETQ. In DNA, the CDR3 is TGTGCCAGCAGCCTAGGACTAGCGGGCCTCCAAGAGACCCAGTACTTC. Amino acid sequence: CASSLGLAGLQETQYF.

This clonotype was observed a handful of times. The CDR3 region is CASSLAFGDFNYGYTF. The CDR3 DNA is TGCGCCAGCAGCTTGGCCTTTGGGGATTTTAACTATGGCTACACCTTC. J is TRBJ1-2 and V is TRBV5-1; D is unresolved. CDR1 and CDR2 (germline): SGHRS, YFSETQ. This CDR3 has 16 amino acids. Deletions cut 0 bases from V and 1 base from J, with 13 bases between. The full variable domain, with the rest looked up from reference TRBV5-1 and TRBJ1-2, is KAGVTQTPRYLIKTRGQQVTLSCSPISGHRSVSWYQQTPGQGLQFLFEYFSETQRNKGNFPGRFSGRQFSNSRSEMNVSTLELGDSALYLCASSLAFGDFNYGYTFGSGTRLTVV.

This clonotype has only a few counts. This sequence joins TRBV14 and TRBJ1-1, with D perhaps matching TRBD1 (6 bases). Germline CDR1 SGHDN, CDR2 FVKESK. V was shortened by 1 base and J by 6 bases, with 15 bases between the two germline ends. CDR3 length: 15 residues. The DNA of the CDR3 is TGTGCCAGCAGCCAAGGCAGGGGCCCACTCTCTGAAGCTTTCTTT. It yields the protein CASSQGRGPLSEAFF.

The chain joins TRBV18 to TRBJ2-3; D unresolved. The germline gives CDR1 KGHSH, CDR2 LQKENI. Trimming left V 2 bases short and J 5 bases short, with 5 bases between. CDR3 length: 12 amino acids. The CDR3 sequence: CASSPSEDTQYF. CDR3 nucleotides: TGTGCCAGCTCACCAAGCGAAGATACGCAGTATTTT.